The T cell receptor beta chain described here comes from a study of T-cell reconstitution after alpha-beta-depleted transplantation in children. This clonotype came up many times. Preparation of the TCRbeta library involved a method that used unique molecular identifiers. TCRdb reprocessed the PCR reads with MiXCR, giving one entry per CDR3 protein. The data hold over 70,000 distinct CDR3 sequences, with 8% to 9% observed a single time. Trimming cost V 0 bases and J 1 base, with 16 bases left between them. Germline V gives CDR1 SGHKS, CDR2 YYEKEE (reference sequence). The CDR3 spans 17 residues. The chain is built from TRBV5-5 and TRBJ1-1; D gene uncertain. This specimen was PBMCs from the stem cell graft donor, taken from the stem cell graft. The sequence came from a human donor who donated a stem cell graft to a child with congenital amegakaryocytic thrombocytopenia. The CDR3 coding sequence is TGTGCCAGCAGCTTGGCGGTCGGGTTCAGGACGAACACTGAAGCTTTCTTT. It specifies CASSLAVGFRTNTEAFF.